This passage covers 3 T cell receptor beta chains from one sample sequenced in a study of blood T cell repertoires in COVID-19. Sequencing was performed with immunoSEQ multiplex PCR; in TCRdb, only in-frame clones are kept and a portion is missing. The sample records around 280,000 clones, 90% being singletons. Input material: PBMCs or T cells enriched from blood (not recorded which). These receptors originate from a woman aged 18-29 years with acute COVID-19.

The chain links TRBV11-2 to TRBJ2-3; no definite D call. The V gene lost 0 bases and the J gene lost 5 bases, with 6 bases spanning the gap. Germline-derived CDR1 and CDR2 are SGHAT and FQNNGV. The CDR3 consists of 13 residues. The CDR3 DNA sequence: TGTGCCAGCAGCTTAGATCCGGGAGATACGCAGTATTTT. This translates into CASSLDPGDTQYF.

CDR3 region: CSVAGSPYGYTF. CDR3 nucleotides: TGCAGCGTGGCCGGGAGCCCCTATGGCTACACCTTC. The V call is TRBV29-1, the J call TRBJ1-2; D gene uncertain. Germline V gives CDR1 SQVTM, CDR2 ANQGSEA. This CDR3 contains 12 residues. V was shortened by 6 bases and J by 4 bases, with 12 bases between the two germline ends.

This clone came up once. V usage is TRBV10-2 and J usage is TRBJ2-1; D not certain. Germline V lookup: CDR1 WSHSY, CDR2 SAAADI. The CDR3 has 13 residues. The V end lost 6 bases, the J end lost 3 bases, and 9 bases lay between the germline ends. In DNA, the CDR3 is TGCGCCAGCAGCCCTCAGTTCTACAATGAGCAGTTCTTC. Residues: CASSPQFYNEQFF.